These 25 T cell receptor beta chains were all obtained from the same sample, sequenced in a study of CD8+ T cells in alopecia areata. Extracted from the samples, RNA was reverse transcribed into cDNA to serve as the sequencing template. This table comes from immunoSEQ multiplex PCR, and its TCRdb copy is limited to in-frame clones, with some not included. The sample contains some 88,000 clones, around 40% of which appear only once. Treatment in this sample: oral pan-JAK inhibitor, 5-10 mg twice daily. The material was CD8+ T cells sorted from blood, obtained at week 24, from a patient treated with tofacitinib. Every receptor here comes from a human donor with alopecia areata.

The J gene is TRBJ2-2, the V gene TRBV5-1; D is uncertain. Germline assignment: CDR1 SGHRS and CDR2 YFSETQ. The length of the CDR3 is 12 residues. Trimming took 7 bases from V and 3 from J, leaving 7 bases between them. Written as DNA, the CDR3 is TGCGCCAGCGCACAGTACACCGGGGAGCTGTTTTTT. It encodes CASAQYTGELFF. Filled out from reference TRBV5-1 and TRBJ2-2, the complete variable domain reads KAGVTQTPRYLIKTRGQQVTLSCSPISGHRSVSWYQQTPGQGLQFLFEYFSETQRNKGNFPGRFSGRQFSNSRSEMNVSTLELGDSALYLCASAQYTGELFFGEGSRLTVL.

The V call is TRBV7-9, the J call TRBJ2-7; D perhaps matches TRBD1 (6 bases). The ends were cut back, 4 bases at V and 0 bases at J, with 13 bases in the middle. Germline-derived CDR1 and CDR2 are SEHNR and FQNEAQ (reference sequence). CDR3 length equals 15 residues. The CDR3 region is CASSYGTQLSYEQYF. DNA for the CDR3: TGTGCCAGCAGCTACGGGACACAACTCTCCTACGAGCAGTACTTC. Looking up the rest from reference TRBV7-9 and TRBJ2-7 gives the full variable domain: DTGVSQNPRHKITKRGQNVTFRCDPISEHNRLYWYRQTLGQGPEFLTYFQNEAQLEKSRLLSDRFSAERPKGSFSTLEIQRTEQGDSAMYLCASSYGTQLSYEQYFGPGTRLTVT.

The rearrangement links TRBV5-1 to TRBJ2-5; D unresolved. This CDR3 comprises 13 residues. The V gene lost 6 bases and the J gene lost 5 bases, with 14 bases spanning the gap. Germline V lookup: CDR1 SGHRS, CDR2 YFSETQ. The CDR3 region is CASTAGGVETQYF. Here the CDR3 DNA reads TGCGCCAGCACCGCCGGTGGGGTGGAGACCCAGTACTTC.

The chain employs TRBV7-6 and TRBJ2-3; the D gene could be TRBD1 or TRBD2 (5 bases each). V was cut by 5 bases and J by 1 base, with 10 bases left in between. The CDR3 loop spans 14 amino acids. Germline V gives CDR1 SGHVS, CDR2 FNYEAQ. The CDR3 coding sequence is TGTGCCAGCAGCCCGGGACCGGGCACAGATACGCAGTATTTT. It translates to CASSPGPGTDTQYF.

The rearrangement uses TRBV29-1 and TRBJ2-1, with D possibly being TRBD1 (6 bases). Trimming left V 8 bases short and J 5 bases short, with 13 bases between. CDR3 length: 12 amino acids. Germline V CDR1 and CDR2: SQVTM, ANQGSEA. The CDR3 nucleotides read TGCAGCCAAGGACAGCTACACAATGAGCAGTTCTTC. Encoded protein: CSQGQLHNEQFF.

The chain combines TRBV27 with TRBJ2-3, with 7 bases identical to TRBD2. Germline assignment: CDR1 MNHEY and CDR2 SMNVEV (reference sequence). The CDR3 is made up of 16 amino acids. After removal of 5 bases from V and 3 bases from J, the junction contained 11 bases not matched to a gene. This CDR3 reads CASSLLRGGGTDTQYF. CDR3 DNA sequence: TGTGCCAGCAGTCTCCTACGTGGGGGGGGGACAGATACGCAGTATTTT.

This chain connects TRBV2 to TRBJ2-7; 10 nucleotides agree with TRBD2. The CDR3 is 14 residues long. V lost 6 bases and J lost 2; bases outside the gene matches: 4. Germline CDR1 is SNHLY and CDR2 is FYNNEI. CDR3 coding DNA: TGTGCCAGCAGGGGACTAGCGAATACCTACGAGCAGTACTTC. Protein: CASRGLANTYEQYF.

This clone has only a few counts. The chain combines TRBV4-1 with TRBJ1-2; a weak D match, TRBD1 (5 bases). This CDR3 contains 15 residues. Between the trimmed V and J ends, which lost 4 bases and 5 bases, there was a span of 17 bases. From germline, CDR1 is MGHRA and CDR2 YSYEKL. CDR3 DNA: TGCGCCAGCAGCCCGACCAGGGACCGGATTTATGGCTACACCTTC. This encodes CASSPTRDRIYGYTF.

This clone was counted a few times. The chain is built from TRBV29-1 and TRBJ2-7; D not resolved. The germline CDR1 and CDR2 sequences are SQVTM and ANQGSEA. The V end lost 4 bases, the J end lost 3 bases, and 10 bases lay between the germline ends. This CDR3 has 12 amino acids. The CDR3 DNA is TGCAGCGTTGGCTGGCAACACTACGAGCAGTACTTC. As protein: CSVGWQHYEQYF.

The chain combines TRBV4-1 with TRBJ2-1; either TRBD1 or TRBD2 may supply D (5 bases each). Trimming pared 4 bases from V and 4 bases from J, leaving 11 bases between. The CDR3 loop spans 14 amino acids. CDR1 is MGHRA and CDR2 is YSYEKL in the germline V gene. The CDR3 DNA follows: TGCGCCAGCAGCCGCCGGGACGGATACAATGAGCAGTTCTTC. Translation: CASSRRDGYNEQFF.

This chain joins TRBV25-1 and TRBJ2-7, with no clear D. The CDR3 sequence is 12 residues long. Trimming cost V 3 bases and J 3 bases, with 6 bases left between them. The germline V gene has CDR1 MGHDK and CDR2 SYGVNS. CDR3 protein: CASSDPGYEQYF. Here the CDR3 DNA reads TGTGCCAGCAGTGACCCTGGCTACGAGCAGTACTTC.

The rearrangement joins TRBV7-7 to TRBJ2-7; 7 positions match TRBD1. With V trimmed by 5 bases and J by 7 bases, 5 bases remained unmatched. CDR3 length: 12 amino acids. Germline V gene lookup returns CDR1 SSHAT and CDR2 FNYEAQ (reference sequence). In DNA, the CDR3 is TGTGCCAGCAGCCCGGGGACAGTAGAGCAGTACTTC. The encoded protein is CASSPGTVEQYF.

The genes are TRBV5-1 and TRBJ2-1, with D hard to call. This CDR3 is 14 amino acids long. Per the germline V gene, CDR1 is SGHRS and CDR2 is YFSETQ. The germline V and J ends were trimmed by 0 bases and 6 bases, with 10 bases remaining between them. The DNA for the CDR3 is TGCGCCAGCAGCTTGGATTATGGCGGCAATGAGCAGTTCTTC. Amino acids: CASSLDYGGNEQFF. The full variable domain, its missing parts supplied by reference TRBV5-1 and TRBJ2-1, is KAGVTQTPRYLIKTRGQQVTLSCSPISGHRSVSWYQQTPGQGLQFLFEYFSETQRNKGNFPGRFSGRQFSNSRSEMNVSTLELGDSALYLCASSLDYGGNEQFFGPGTRLTVL.

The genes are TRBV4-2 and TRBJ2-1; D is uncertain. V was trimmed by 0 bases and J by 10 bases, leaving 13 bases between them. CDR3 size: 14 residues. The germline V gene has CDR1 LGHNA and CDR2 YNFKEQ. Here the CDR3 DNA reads TGTGCCAGCAGCCAAGATTCTTGGGAAGGCGAGCAGTTCTTC. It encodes CASSQDSWEGEQFF.

CDR3 in amino acids: CASSQGLGERVAKNIQYF. The CDR3 DNA follows: TGCGCCAGCAGCCAAGGGTTGGGGGAGCGGGTAGCCAAAAACATTCAGTACTTC. J is TRBJ2-4 and V is TRBV4-1; perhaps TRBD2 as D (6 bases). The CDR3 covers 18 residues. V was clipped by 1 base and J by 0 bases, with 16 bases between them. The germline V gene encodes CDR1 MGHRA and CDR2 YSYEKL.

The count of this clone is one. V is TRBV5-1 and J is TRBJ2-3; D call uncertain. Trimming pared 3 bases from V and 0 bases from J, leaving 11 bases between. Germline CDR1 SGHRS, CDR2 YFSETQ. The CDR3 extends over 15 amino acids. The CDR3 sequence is CASSSIGTSTDTQYF. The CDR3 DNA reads TGCGCCAGCAGCTCAATAGGTACTAGCACAGATACGCAGTATTTT.

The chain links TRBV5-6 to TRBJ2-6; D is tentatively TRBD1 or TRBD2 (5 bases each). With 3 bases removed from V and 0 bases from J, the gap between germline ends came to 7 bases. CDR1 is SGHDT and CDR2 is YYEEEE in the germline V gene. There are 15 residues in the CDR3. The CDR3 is CASSWGSSGANVLTF. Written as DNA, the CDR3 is TGTGCCAGCAGCTGGGGGAGCTCTGGGGCCAACGTCCTGACTTTC. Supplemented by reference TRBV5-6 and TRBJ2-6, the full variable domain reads DAGVTQSPTHLIKTRGQQVTLRCSPKSGHDTVSWYQQALGQGPQFIFQYYEEEERQRGNFPDRFSGHQFPNYSSELNVNALLLGDSALYLCASSWGSSGANVLTFGAGSRLTVL.

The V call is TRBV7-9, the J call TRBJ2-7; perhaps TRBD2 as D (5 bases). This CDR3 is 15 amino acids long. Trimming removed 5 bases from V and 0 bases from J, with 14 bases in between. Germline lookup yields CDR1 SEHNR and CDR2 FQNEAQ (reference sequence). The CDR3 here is CASSPRTGSSYEQYF. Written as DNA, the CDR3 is TGTGCCAGCAGCCCCAGGACGGGGAGCTCCTACGAGCAGTACTTC.

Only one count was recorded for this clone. This CDR3 reads CASSSRGGGYEQYF. DNA for the CDR3: TGTGCCAGCAGCTCCCGGGGGGGAGGGTACGAGCAGTACTTC. This chain joins TRBV9 and TRBJ2-5; 8 bases match TRBD2. TRBJ2-7 explains the end of the DNA better; the J call may be wrong. Germline CDR1 reads SGDLS; CDR2 reads YYNGEE. This CDR3 is 14 amino acids long.

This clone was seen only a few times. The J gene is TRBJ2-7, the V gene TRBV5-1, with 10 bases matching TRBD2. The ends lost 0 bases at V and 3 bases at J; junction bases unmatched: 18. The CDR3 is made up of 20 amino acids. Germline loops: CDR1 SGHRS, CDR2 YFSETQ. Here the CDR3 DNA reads TGCGCCAGCAGCTTGGCCCCTGCTAGCGGGAGCACAGCGGGACTCTACGAGCAGTACTTC. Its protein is CASSLAPASGSTAGLYEQYF.

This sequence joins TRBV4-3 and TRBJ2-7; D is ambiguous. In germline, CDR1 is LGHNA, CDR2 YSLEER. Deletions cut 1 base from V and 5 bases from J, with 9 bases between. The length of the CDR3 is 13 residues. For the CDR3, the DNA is TGCGCCAGCAGCCAAGTTCGAACTAACGAGCAGTACTTC. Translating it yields CASSQVRTNEQYF.

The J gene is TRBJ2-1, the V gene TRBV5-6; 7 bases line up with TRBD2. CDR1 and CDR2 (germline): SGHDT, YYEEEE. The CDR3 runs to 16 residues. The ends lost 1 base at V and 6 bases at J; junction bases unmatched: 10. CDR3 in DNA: TGTGCCAGCAGCTTGAAAGGCGGGAGCTTCGCCAATGAGCAGTTCTTC. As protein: CASSLKGGSFANEQFF.

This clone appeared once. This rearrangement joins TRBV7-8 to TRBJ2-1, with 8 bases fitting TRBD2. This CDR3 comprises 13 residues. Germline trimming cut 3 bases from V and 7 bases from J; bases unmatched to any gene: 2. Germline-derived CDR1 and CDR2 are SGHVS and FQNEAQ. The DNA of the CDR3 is TGTGCCAGCAGCTTCCCGGGAGGGAATGAGCAGTTCTTC. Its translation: CASSFPGGNEQFF.

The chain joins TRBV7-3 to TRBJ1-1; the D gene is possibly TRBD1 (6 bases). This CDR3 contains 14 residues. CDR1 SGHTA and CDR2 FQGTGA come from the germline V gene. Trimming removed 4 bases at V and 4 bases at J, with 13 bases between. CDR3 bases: TGTGCCAGCAGCTCCCAGGGGTGGTCCACTGAAGCTTTCTTT. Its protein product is CASSSQGWSTEAFF.

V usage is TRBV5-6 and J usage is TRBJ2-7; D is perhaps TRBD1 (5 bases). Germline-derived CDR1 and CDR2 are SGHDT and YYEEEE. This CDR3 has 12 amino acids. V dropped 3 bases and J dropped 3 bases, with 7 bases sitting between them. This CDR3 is CASSSGFYEQYF. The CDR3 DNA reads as TGTGCCAGCAGCTCAGGGTTCTACGAGCAGTACTTC. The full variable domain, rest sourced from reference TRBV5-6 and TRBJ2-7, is DAGVTQSPTHLIKTRGQQVTLRCSPKSGHDTVSWYQQALGQGPQFIFQYYEEEERQRGNFPDRFSGHQFPNYSSELNVNALLLGDSALYLCASSSGFYEQYFGPGTRLTVT.